One T cell receptor (beta chain) is described in this entry. Its antigen is currently not known. Within one base of it there is no much larger clone, and no base qualities were kept. The sample's treatment or condition, from its label and the paper: in vitro stimulation with specific CMV peptide epitopes to enrich CMV-specific T cells. The run used an Illumina HiSeq 1500. Starting from the raw public reads, TCRdb applied fastp trimming at Q25, assembled clones with MiXCR and retained in-frame beta chains. Rows with one shared CDR3 protein collapse into an entry with the most common genes and DNA. Within this sample are roughly 730,000 distinct CDR3 sequences, with around 30% of them counted one time only. The ten largest clones take up roughly 18% of the sample. This specimen comes from a study of T cell repertoires in cytomegalovirus infection (dated by TCRdb to the late 2010s). About the investigation overall: Peptide stimulations targeted recently identified HLA-C-restricted CMV epitopes, whose presentation resists viral immunomodulation, together with well-studied HLA-B-restricted epitopes. The HLA type of each donor mattered for the analysis, because public TCR beta signatures pointed to carriage of CMV infection along with the matching HLA type. Overall study outcomes, separate from this receptor: Carriers of CMV infection plus the relevant HLA type were discriminated by the cumulative frequency of public TCR beta family members in the study cohort and in an independent approximately 360-donor cohort. The ex vivo response was dominated by HLA-C-restricted CMV-specific TCR beta clonotypes, and the single most frequent clonotype in two of eight donors was supplied by these HLA-C-restricted clonotypes.

Counted from cysteine to phenylalanine, this CDR3 has 15 amino acids. The read is trimmed to its CDR3 DNA, 45 bases read in frame from base 1. Clipping removes 1 base from V and 10 bases from J, with 9 as the unmatched junction base count. CDR1 is given as DFQATT and CDR2 as SNEGSKA, both from the germline V gene (reference sequence). Sample: cultured PBMCs, taken from culture after CMV antigen stimulation. The receptor comes from a human donor in good health (CMV status not recorded). Some clones in this sample may be carry-over from other donors' samples. The chain is assembled from TRBV20-1 and TRBJ2-1, with TRBD2 matching 11 junction bases. The CDR3 corresponds to CSARALALAGVEQFF. The DNA is TGCAGTGCTAGAGCCCTCGCACTAGCGGGGGTAGAGCAGTTCTTC.